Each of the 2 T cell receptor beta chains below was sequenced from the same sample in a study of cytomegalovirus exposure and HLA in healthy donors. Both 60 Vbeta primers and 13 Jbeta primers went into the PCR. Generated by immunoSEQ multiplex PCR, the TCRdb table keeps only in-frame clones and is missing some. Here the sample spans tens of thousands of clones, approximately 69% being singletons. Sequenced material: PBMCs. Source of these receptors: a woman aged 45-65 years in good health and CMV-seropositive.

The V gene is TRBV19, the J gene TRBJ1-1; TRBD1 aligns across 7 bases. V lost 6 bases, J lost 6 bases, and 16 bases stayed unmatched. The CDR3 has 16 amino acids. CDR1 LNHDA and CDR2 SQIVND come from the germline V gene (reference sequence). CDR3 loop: CASRKRDAAGGPEAFF. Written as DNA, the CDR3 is TGTGCCAGTAGAAAACGGGACGCCGCAGGGGGACCTGAAGCTTTCTTT.

The DNA of the CDR3 is TGCGCCAGCAGCTCCGGGGTCTCAGAGACCCAGTACTTC. Translating it yields CASSSGVSETQYF. The chain combines TRBV5-1 with TRBJ2-5; TRBD2 is a possible D gene (5 bases). The CDR3 contains 13 residues. The V end lost 3 bases, the J end lost 4 bases, and 10 bases lay between the germline ends. CDR1 and CDR2 (germline): SGHRS, YFSETQ.